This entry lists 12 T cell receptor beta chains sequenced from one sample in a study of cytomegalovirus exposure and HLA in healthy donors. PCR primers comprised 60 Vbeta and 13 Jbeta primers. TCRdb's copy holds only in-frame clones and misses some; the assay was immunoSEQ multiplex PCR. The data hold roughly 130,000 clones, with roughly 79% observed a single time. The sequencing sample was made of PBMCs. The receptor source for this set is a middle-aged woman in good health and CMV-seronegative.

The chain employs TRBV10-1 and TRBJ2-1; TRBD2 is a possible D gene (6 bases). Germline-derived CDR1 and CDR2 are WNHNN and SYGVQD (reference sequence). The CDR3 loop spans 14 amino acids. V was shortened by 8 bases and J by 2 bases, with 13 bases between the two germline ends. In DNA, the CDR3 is TGCGCCAGCCGAAGACTAGATGCCTACAATGAGCAGTTCTTC. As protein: CASRRLDAYNEQFF.

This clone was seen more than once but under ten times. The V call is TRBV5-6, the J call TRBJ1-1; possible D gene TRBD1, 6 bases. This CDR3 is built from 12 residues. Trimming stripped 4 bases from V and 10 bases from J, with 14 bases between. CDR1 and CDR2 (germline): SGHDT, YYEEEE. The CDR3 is CASSLQGLIAFF. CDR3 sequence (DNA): TGTGCCAGCAGCCTCCAGGGGTTGATAGCTTTCTTT.

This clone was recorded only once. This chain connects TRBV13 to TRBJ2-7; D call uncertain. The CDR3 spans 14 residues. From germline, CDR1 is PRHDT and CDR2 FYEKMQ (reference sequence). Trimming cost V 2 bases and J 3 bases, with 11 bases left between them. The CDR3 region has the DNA TGTGCCAGCAGCTTAAGTTCCGGGTTCTACGAGCAGTACTTC. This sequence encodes CASSLSSGFYEQYF.

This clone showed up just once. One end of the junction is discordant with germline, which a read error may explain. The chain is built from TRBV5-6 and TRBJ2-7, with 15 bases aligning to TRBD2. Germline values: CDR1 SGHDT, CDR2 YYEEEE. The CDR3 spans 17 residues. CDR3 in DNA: TGTGCCAGCAGCCCGGGACTAGCGGGGGGACCCAGCTACGTGCAGTACTTC. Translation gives CASSPGLAGGPSYVQYF.

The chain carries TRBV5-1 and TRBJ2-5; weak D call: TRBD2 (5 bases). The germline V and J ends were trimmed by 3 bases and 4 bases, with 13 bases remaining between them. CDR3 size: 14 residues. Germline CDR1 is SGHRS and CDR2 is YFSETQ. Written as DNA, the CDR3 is TGCGCCAGCAGCTCGGACCGGCGGGCAGAGACCCAGTACTTC. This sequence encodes CASSSDRRAETQYF.

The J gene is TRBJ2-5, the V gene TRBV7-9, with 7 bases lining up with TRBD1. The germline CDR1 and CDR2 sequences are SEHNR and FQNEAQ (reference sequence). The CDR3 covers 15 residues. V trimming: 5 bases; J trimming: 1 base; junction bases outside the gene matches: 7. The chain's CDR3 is CASSPRTGGQETQYF. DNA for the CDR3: TGTGCCAGCAGCCCTAGGACAGGAGGCCAAGAGACCCAGTACTTC.

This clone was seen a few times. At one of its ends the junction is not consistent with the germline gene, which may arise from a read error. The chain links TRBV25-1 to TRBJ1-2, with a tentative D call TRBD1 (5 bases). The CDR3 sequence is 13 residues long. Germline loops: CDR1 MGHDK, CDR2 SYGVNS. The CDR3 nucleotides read TGTGCCAGCAGTGAATGGGGCGGGACGGCAATATCCTTC. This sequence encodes CASSEWGGTAISF.

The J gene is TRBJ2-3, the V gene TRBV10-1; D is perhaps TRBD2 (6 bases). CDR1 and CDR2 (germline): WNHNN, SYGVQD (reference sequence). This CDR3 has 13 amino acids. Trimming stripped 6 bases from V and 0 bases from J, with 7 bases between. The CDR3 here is CASRGGSTDTQYF. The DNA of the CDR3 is TGCGCCAGCAGGGGAGGTAGCACAGATACGCAGTATTTT.

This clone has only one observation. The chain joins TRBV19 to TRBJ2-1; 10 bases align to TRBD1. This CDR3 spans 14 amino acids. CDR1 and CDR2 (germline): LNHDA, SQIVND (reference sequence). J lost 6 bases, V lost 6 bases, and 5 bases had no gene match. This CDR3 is CASRPGQGINEQFF. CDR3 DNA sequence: TGTGCCAGTAGACCGGGACAGGGGATCAATGAGCAGTTCTTC.

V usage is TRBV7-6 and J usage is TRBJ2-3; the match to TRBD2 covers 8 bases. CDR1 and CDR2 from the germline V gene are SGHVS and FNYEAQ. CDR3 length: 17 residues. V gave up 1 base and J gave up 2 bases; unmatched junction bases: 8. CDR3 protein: CASSLGSLAVYTDTQYF. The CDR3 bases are TGTGCCAGCAGCTTAGGTTCACTAGCGGTATACACAGATACGCAGTATTTT.

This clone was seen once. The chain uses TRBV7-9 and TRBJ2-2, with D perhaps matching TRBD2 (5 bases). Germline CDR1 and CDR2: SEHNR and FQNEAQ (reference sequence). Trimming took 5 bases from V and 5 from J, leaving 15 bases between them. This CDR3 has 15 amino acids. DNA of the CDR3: TGTGCCAGCAGCCGGGATGGGGATTGGACCGGGGAGCTGTTTTTT. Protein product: CASSRDGDWTGELFF.

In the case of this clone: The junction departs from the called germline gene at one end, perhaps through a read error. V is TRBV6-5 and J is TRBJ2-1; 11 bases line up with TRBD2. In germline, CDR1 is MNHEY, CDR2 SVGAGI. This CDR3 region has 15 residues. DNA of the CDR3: TGTGCCAGCAGTAATAGCGGGAGGGCCAGGAATGAGCAGCTCTTC. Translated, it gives CASSNSGRARNEQLF.